Listed below are T cell receptor beta chains from one sample, sequenced in a study of T cell responses to AZD1222 COVID-19 vaccine. The repertoire was sequenced with immunoSEQ multiplex PCR; TCRdb's copy has only in-frame clones and lacks some. The sample has roughly 190,000 clones, roughly 90% seen once; the top ten hold around 1.6%. Sequences were derived from peripheral blood, sampled 28 days after the second AZD1222 dose. The receptors were sampled from an adult who received the AZD1222 COVID-19 vaccine. Both conserved end residues are part of each CDR3. Fields, in order: CDR3 length, J gene, V gene, CDR3 protein.

14	TRBJ2-1	TRBV24-1	CATSDLGRGGEQFF
16	TRBJ1-3	TRBV18	CASSPATGNSGNTIYF
13	TRBJ1-2	TRBV6-5	CASKLGTLYGYTF
14	TRBJ1-2	TRBV19	CASSTRQGASGYTF
13	TRBJ1-2	TRBV10-3	CAISEQGAEGYTF
15	TRBJ1-5	TRBV15	CATSRGTDQNQPQHF
15	TRBJ1-6	TRBV30	CAQALTGFRNSPLHF
11	TRBJ1-1	TRBV6-5	CASRRTGEAFF
14	TRBJ1-1	TRBV3-1/TRBV3-2	CASTHNQVNTEAFF
17	TRBJ2-3	TRBV4-2	CASSQDPTSGSTDTQYF
15	TRBJ2-7	TRBV5-1	CASSLLGTASYEQYF
13	TRBJ1-1	TRBV10-2	CASLGVVSTEAFF
16	TRBJ2-2	TRBV7-6	CASSFRRPQGTGELFF
15	TRBJ1-4	TRBV27	CASSFYRSSGEKLFF
11	TRBJ2-5	TRBV20-1	CSASGAETQYF
14	TRBJ1-5	TRBV19	CASKPGDTNQPQHF
12	TRBJ2-7	TRBV5-1	CASSYNSYEQYF
11	TRBJ2-5	TRBV20-1	CSAPKIETQYF
15	TRBJ2-7	TRBV19	CASSIGQGYSYEQYF
13	TRBJ1-1	TRBV29-1	CSVVTGTNTEAFF
15	TRBJ2-5	TRBV5-1	CASTRTGGFQETQYF
14	TRBJ2-3	TRBV15	CATSRGSSTDTQYF
15	TRBJ1-5	TRBV5-3	CARSLAGTFSQPQHF
13	TRBJ2-5	TRBV18	CASSPGLAETQYF
14	TRBJ2-3	TRBV5-6	CASSTNRGRDTQYF
12	TRBJ2-1	TRBV19	CASRANYNEQFF
17	TRBJ2-3	TRBV9	CASSAESGHTSTDTQYF
15	TRBJ2-5	TRBV5-1	CASSLGLAPQETQYF
13	TRBJ2-7	TRBV4-1	CASSPLRNYEQYF
11	TRBJ1-1	TRBV5-6	CASSYDTQAFF
16	TRBJ2-7	TRBV2	CASSRRGVAPPGEQYF
17	TRBJ1-3	TRBV19	CASRPHTGEKTGNTIYF
12	TRBJ1-5	TRBV12-3/TRBV12-4	CASSTGNQPQHF
15	TRBJ1-1	TRBV2	CASRKGREGNTEAFF
16	TRBJ1-2	TRBV2	CASSEDRVLTGYGYTF
16	TRBJ2-5	TRBV2	CASSDFGGVRGETQYF
14	TRBJ2-5	TRBV7-9	CASDVGNSQETQYF
13	TRBJ1-1	TRBV19	CASTLGPNTEAFF
15	TRBJ1-6	TRBV19	CASSRDRRRDSPLHF
13	TRBJ1-6	TRBV30	CAWSDTYNSPLHF
15	TRBJ2-2	TRBV18	CASSTRTGKTGELFF
16	TRBJ2-7	TRBV4-2	CASSQDLQGVSYEQYF
15	TRBJ2-7	TRBV6-2/TRBV6-3	CASSYPREFGYEQYF
19	TRBJ2-3	TRBV24-1	CATSDPTDVASGDPDTQYF
11	TRBJ1-5	TRBV20-1	CSAPFLEAQHF
14	TRBJ1-4	TRBV2	CASSEGPQGEKLFF
12	TRBJ1-2	TRBV29-1	CSTVGRGKDYTF
11	TRBJ1-1	TRBV20-1	CSATYMMGAFF
13	TRBJ1-1	TRBV6-2/TRBV6-3	CASSYNGYTEAFF
16	TRBJ1-2	TRBV4-1	CASSQMRTDSNYGYTF
17	TRBJ2-4	TRBV27	CASSLNSGTFGSNIQYF
16	TRBJ2-1	TRBV6-4	CASSISASGAGDEQFF
17	TRBJ2-2	TRBV13	CASSLAETGVFTGELFF